What follows describes a single T cell receptor (beta chain). Its cognate antigen is unknown. TCRdb's table, derived via immunoSEQ multiplex PCR, lists solely in-frame clones and lacks some. The sample lists roughly 60,000 clones, under 95% occurring once. The source of the sample is a study of graft-versus-host responses after intestinal transplantation. At the level of the study: Induction with anti-thymocyte globulin, then tacrolimus and steroids for around three years, was given to all recipients. Study-level points and caveats: Some patients had graft-donor T cell macrochimerism. In their allografts, the ratios of graft-versus-host to host-versus-graft T cell clones were high.

Deletions cut 4 bases from V and 0 bases from J, with 6 bases between. The germline V gene has CDR1 SGHDN and CDR2 FVKESK. The length of the CDR3 is 13 residues. Sequenced here: PBMCs, sampled less than 130 days after intestinal transplantation. The gene calls are TRBV14 and TRBJ1-1; D is undetermined. This sequence was found in a human patient who received an intestinal transplant, so some T cells may come from the graft donor. The CDR3 DNA reads TGTGCCAGCAGCCCGGCAGTGAACACTGAAGCTTTCTTT. Translated: CASSPAVNTEAFF.